The 22 T cell receptor beta chains presented below share a single source sample, sequenced in a study of blood T cell repertoires in COVID-19. Produced via immunoSEQ multiplex PCR; TCRdb's table is partial and in-frame only. This table has about 220,000 clones, roughly four fifths appearing once. The material sequenced was PBMCs or T cells enriched from blood (not recorded which). These receptors originate from an older woman who had recovered from COVID-19.

The V and J genes are TRBV4-2 and TRBJ1-1; TRBD1 agrees at 7 bases. V lost 0 bases to trimming and J lost 11 bases; unmatched junction nucleotides: 6. CDR1 is LGHNA and CDR2 is YNFKEQ in the germline V gene. The CDR3 spans 13 residues. CDR3 loop: CASSQERGRTAFF. The CDR3 bases are TGTGCCAGCAGCCAAGAAAGGGGGCGCACCGCTTTCTTT.

This clone was observed many times. The genes are TRBV10-1 and TRBJ2-1; TRBD2 matches at 12 bases. CDR3 size: 16 residues. With 3 bases clipped from V and 7 bases from J, the junction kept 7 bases outside the gene matches. The germline CDR1 and CDR2 sequences are WNHNN and SYGVQD (reference sequence). CDR3 DNA sequence: TGCGCCAGCAGTGACGCTAGCGGGAGGGCCGGGAATGAGCAGTTCTTC. As protein: CASSDASGRAGNEQFF.

V is TRBV7-8 and J is TRBJ1-4; D is unclear. Trimming removed 1 base at V and 8 bases at J, with 11 bases between. In germline, CDR1 is SGHVS, CDR2 FQNEAQ. The CDR3 consists of 14 residues. Here the CDR3 reads CASSLGALWEKLFF. The CDR3 region has the DNA TGTGCCAGCAGCTTAGGCGCCCTGTGGGAAAAACTGTTTTTT.

This chain connects TRBV19 to TRBJ2-7, with D maybe TRBD2 (6 bases). V lost 5 bases and J lost 3, with 14 bases in between. From germline, CDR1 is LNHDA and CDR2 SQIVND (reference sequence). The CDR3 loop spans 14 amino acids. This CDR3 reads CASSGGTGDYEQYF. The CDR3 DNA sequence: TGTGCCAGTAGTGGGGGGACGGGGGACTACGAGCAGTACTTC.

The chain combines TRBV5-1 with TRBJ1-6; 8 bases are shared with TRBD1. Trimming removed 2 bases from V and 9 bases from J; junction bases left unmatched: 4. Per the germline V gene, CDR1 is SGHRS and CDR2 is YFSETQ. This CDR3 spans 14 amino acids. CDR3 coding DNA: TGCGCCAGCAGCTTCGAACAGGGGGGTTCACCCCTCCACTTT. Its protein product is CASSFEQGGSPLHF.

V and J are TRBV30 and TRBJ2-7; a weak D match, TRBD2 (5 bases). Germline lookup yields CDR1 GTSNPN and CDR2 SVGIG (reference sequence). V lost 2 bases and J lost 2, with 10 bases in between. The CDR3 consists of 13 residues. The CDR3 loop is CAWSKADTYEQYF. The CDR3 DNA reads as TGTGCCTGGAGTAAAGCGGATACCTACGAGCAGTACTTC.

The chain has TRBV7-9 and TRBJ1-2, with D uncertain. The CDR3 is 14 amino acids. The germline V and J ends were trimmed by 5 bases and 2 bases, with 12 bases remaining between them. Germline CDR1 SEHNR, CDR2 FQNEAQ (reference sequence). The CDR3 region is CASSPYSVNYGYTF. CDR3 bases: TGTGCCAGCAGCCCCTATTCGGTCAACTATGGCTACACCTTC.

The chain is built from TRBV6-1 and TRBJ2-1; 7 bases match TRBD2. With 0 bases clipped from V and 4 bases from J, the junction kept 9 bases outside the gene matches. Germline values: CDR1 MNHNS, CDR2 SASEGT. This CDR3 is 17 amino acids long. CDR3 residues: CASSEARSSGWYNEQFF. The DNA of the CDR3 is TGTGCCAGCAGTGAAGCTCGGTCTAGCGGTTGGTACAATGAGCAGTTCTTC.

This chain joins TRBV19 and TRBJ2-7; 9 positions match TRBD2. Germline V CDR1 and CDR2: LNHDA, SQIVND (reference sequence). J was trimmed by 4 bases and V by 4 bases; bases with no gene match: 11. CDR3 length: 16 amino acids. The DNA for the CDR3 is TGTGCCAGTAGTAGACAGCATTTAGCGGGAGAGTACGAGCAGTACTTC. It yields the protein CASSRQHLAGEYEQYF.

CDR3 in DNA: TGTGCCACCCACGAAAAGGGGGCAGAGGCAGTTGACTATGGCTACACCTTC. Translating gives CATHEKGAEAVDYGYTF. The chain has TRBV7-9 and TRBJ1-2, with TRBD1 matching over 7 bases. CDR1 is SEHNR and CDR2 is FQNEAQ in the germline V gene (reference sequence). CDR3 length: 17 amino acids. Trimming removed 10 bases from V and 3 bases from J; junction bases left unmatched: 20. The full variable domain, its missing parts supplied by reference TRBV7-9 and TRBJ1-2, is DTGVSQNPRHKITKRGQNVTFRCDPISEHNRLYWYRQTLGQGPEFLTYFQNEAQLEKSRLLSDRFSAERPKGSFSTLEIQRTEQGDSAMYLCATHEKGAEAVDYGYTFGSGTRLTVV.

The chain recombines TRBV5-1 with TRBJ2-1; D might be TRBD1 (6 bases). The CDR3 runs to 13 residues. Trimming pared 4 bases from V and 5 bases from J, leaving 10 bases between. Per germline, CDR1 SGHRS and CDR2 YFSETQ. The CDR3 DNA is TGCGCCAGCAGCCCCGGACAGAACAATGAGCAGTTCTTC. Encoded protein: CASSPGQNNEQFF.

The V and J genes are TRBV27 and TRBJ1-2; D is ambiguous. V was trimmed by 3 bases and J by 6 bases, leaving 11 bases between them. This CDR3 spans 13 amino acids. Germline values: CDR1 MNHEY, CDR2 SMNVEV (reference sequence). CDR3 sequence: CASSLGWKDGYTF. For the CDR3, the DNA is TGTGCCAGCAGTTTGGGCTGGAAGGATGGCTACACCTTC.

The V call is TRBV5-1, the J call TRBJ2-2; 9 bases agree with TRBD2. Germline V gives CDR1 SGHRS, CDR2 YFSETQ. Trimming took 6 bases from V and 5 from J; bases not matched to a gene: 11. CDR3 length: 16 residues. DNA for the CDR3: TGCGCCAGCACCCTTCGCGGGGGGGCCGGAACCGGGGAGCTGTTTTTT. Translating gives CASTLRGGAGTGELFF.

The chain joins TRBV6-4 to TRBJ2-4, with TRBD1 matching 8 bases. CDR1 and CDR2 (germline): MRHNA, SNTAGT. V shed 5 bases, J shed 6 bases, and the junction held 3 bases outside the gene matches. The CDR3 is 13 residues long. The CDR3 coding sequence is TGTGCCAGCAGTCAGGGGGCAGGAAACATTCAGTACTTC. Amino acid sequence: CASSQGAGNIQYF.

This clone was observed a single time. The chain couples TRBV7-6 to TRBJ1-3; D perhaps matches TRBD1 (5 bases). The CDR3 is 17 residues long. V lost 4 bases to trimming and J lost 0 bases, with 16 bases between them. CDR1 is SGHVS and CDR2 is FNYEAQ in the germline V gene. The CDR3 is CASSSQPDSPSGNTIYF. CDR3 bases: TGTGCCAGCAGCTCCCAACCCGACAGTCCCTCTGGAAACACCATATATTTT.

J is TRBJ1-2 and V is TRBV5-6; tentatively, D is TRBD1 (6 bases). The CDR3 totals 15 residues. Germline V gene sequence: CDR1 SGHDT, CDR2 YYEEEE. Trimming removed 4 bases from V and 4 bases from J, with 17 bases in between. This chain's CDR3 is CASSLTGIGGYGYTF. CDR3 DNA sequence: TGTGCCAGCAGCCTTACAGGGATCGGTGGCTATGGCTACACCTTC.

The chain couples TRBV7-2 to TRBJ2-7; TRBD2 agrees at 15 bases. The V gene end was trimmed by 5 bases and the J gene end by 2 bases; junction bases not matched to a gene: 10. The germline CDR1 and CDR2 sequences are SGHTA and FQGNSA. CDR3 size: 18 residues. CDR3 residues: CASSVGTSGRTVTYEQYF. The CDR3 nucleotides are TGTGCCAGCAGCGTCGGGACTAGCGGGAGGACGGTTACCTACGAGCAGTACTTC. The whole variable domain, remainder taken from reference TRBV7-2 and TRBJ2-7, is GAGVSQSPSNKVTEKGKDVELRCDPISGHTALYWYRQSLGQGLEFLIYFQGNSAPDKSGLPSDRFSAERTGGSVSTLTIQRTQQEDSAVYLCASSVGTSGRTVTYEQYFGPGTRLTVT.

Comments on this clone: Other DNA sequences in the same sample also yield this CDR3. The chain links TRBV2 to TRBJ1-2, with D possibly TRBD1 on 6 matching bases. The CDR3 totals 14 residues. Looked up from germline, CDR1 is SNHLY and CDR2 is FYNNEI. V gave up 4 bases and J gave up 4 bases, with 13 bases separating them. The CDR3 spells CASSGQATLYGYTF. The CDR3 bases are TGTGCCAGCAGTGGACAGGCTACACTCTATGGCTACACCTTC.

The sample holds many counts of this clone. The genes are TRBV7-9 and TRBJ1-4, with a possible D match to TRBD1 (5 bases). The length of the CDR3 is 14 residues. The germline V gene encodes CDR1 SEHNR and CDR2 FQNEAQ (reference sequence). V was trimmed by 7 bases and J by 8 bases, leaving 17 bases between them. CDR3 region: CASTLAGGEEKLFF. DNA of the CDR3: TGTGCCAGCACCCTAGCGGGGGGAGAAGAAAAACTGTTTTTT.

The rearrangement uses TRBV4-1 and TRBJ2-4, with 13 bases identical to TRBD2. Germline V CDR1 and CDR2: MGHRA, YSYEKL. The V gene end was trimmed by 0 bases and the J gene end by 0 bases; junction bases not matched to a gene: 5. This CDR3 is built from 19 residues. CDR3 amino acids: CASSQEGLAGQLAKNIQYF. The CDR3 coding sequence is TGCGCCAGCAGCCAAGAGGGACTAGCGGGGCAGCTAGCCAAAAACATTCAGTACTTC.

The rearrangement joins TRBV5-5 to TRBJ2-1; 9 nucleotides align to TRBD2. This CDR3 has 15 amino acids. Germline CDR1 and CDR2: SGHKS and YYEKEE (reference sequence). Losses at the gene ends were 4 bases for V and 8 bases for J; bases not matched to a gene: 10. In DNA, the CDR3 is TGTGCCAGCAGCCTCATAGCGGGAGAGTACCATGAGCAGTTCTTC. It encodes CASSLIAGEYHEQFF.

V gene TRBV23-1 combines with J gene TRBJ2-7; 9 nucleotides agree with TRBD1. TRBV23-1 falls under the ORF class, with uncertain function. The CDR3 sequence is 15 residues long. The V and J ends lost 1 base and 2 bases, in that order; junction bases with no gene match: 3. CDR3 in DNA: TGCGCCAGCAGTCAATTCTGGACAGGGGCCTACGAGCAGTACTTC. It yields the protein CASSQFWTGAYEQYF.